The entry that follows covers one T cell receptor beta chain sequence. Its recognized antigen is unknown. The sample holds no much larger clone one base away, and base qualities are not on file. In total, 500 to 700 healthy bone marrow donors made up the cohort. Cohort members were all nominally healthy when sampled, although unrecorded immune exposures were likely present. The donor tested CMV seronegative, placing the donor among the 350 or so seronegative members of the cohort. A peripheral blood sample was provided by each donor, and peripheral blood mononuclear cells were used for TCR beta sequencing. The Qiagen DNeasy Blood Extraction Kit was used to extract genomic DNA from the blood cell samples. The data derive from a study of cytomegalovirus exposure and HLA in healthy donors (dated by TCRdb to about 2017). In terms of the full investigation: According to an earlier analysis of 587 of the donors, roughly 180 million T cells yielded roughly 100 million unique TCR beta sequences and about 300 Gb of sequence data. An early release covering roughly 600 HLA-typed donors comprised 300 to 350 gigabases of sequencing data and roughly 85 million unique TCR sequences. Of the roughly 410 genotyped donors, 75% to 85% were placed in the genetic ancestry cluster associated with self-reported Caucasian donors. The study aimed to test whether cataloging public T cell receptors could reveal signatures of past pathogen exposure. The T cell repertoires of some 670 subjects were profiled by immunosequencing and related to cytomegalovirus serostatus. A separate validation cohort of about 110 different subjects was used in addition to the approximately 700-subject first cohort. To predict cytomegalovirus infection status, the study brought together high-throughput TCR immunosequencing, statistical association of individual TCRs with disease status, and machine learning. A later analysis re-analyzed previously published TCR beta repertoires from roughly 630 donors and added high-resolution HLA genotyping to study TCR occurrence patterns. Rather than using new phenotypic data, the later analysis identified candidate immune exposures from TCR beta sequences and from how often those sequences occurred across donors. In an earlier analysis of about 590 of the donors, high-throughput TCR beta sequencing was used to judge whether each TCR beta V gene segment behaved as functional or pseudogenic. Donor age, sex, ethnicity and CMV serostatus were compiled together with the repertoire data. In a later genetic analysis, genome-wide SNP genotypes for about three fifths of the roughly 670 donors were used, and that subset was treated as a discovery cohort. Every discovery cohort repertoire had been produced on one sequencing platform. Class I and class II HLA loci were covered by the typing at four-digit resolution. The number of donors typed differed by locus, with about 629-630 for A, B, C, DRB1 and DQB1, around 520 for DQA1, approximately 570 for DPA1, and approximately 470 for DPB1. About 5 DR-DQ haplotypes were handled as single units for association and clustering, since linkage in the cohort was strong. On average, around 240,000 unique TCR beta nucleotide sequences were sequenced per donor among roughly 430 genotyped donors of the cohort, with 15% to 20% of those sequences being non-productive.

Libraries were prepared through the immunoSEQ multiplex PCR assay. For the multiplex PCR, a mixture combining 60 forward primers for TCR Vbeta segments and 13 reverse primers for TCR Jbeta segments was used. The CDR3 region of rearranged TCR beta genes was amplified from genomic DNA with a multiplex PCR assay. The amplified TCR beta libraries were sequenced on the Illumina HiSeq System as 87-base-pair reads. Turning to the authors' computational methods: Across the 670 or so repertoires, a later analysis counted tens of millions of unique TCR beta chains, around 10 million of which were shared by at least two donors. A nearest-neighbor algorithm error-corrected the raw reads and collapsed the reads into unique sequences, merging closely related sequences to remove PCR and sequencing errors. V, D and J gene segments were assigned by aligning CDR3 sequences to IMGT reference sequences. For a sequence to be retained, at least a six-nucleotide match to both a V gene segment and a J gene segment was required. Rearrangements were classified as productive when the CDR3 lacked stop codons and remained in frame with V and J, and all other rearrangements were classified as non-productive. CDR3 was defined according to IMGT convention as the region running from the second conserved V-encoded cysteine to the conserved J-encoded phenylalanine. Sequences without an unambiguous match to a single V gene segment were excluded from the earlier analysis of 450 to 650 of the donors. In an earlier analysis of 450 to 750 of the donors, a V segment was called functional when productive rearrangements were above 56.7%, and segregating when the standard deviation between donors exceeded 5%. To diagnose cytomegalovirus status from the catalog of TCR beta chain sequences, a statistical classification framework was built. A later analysis assigned V and J genes by comparing TCR nucleotide sequences with IMGT/GENE-DB human TR gene sequences. In a later analysis, CDR3 sequences and most-parsimonious VDJ recombination scenarios were assigned using the TCRdist pipeline. In a later analysis, each TCR beta chain was defined by its CDR3 amino acid sequence together with its V-gene family, and reads lacking a unique V-gene family were excluded. A later analysis removed 550 to 650 highly shared, low-generation-probability nucleotide sequences to deal with suspected cross-contamination and a sequencing artifact. In a later analysis, a clonal expansion index was calculated for each public chain from normalized within-repertoire ranks of inferred template counts. A later analysis computed generation probabilities with a VDJ recombination model fitted to out-of-frame rearrangements, and checked the results against IGoR. Hypergeometric tests were used in a later analysis to score TCR-TCR, TCR-HLA and TCR-CMV co-occurrence, with a repertoire-size bias correction applied to the TCR pairs. False discovery rates were estimated in a later analysis by permuting HLA or CMV assignments 20 times. In a later analysis, co-occurring TCRs were grouped with DBSCAN, and TCRdist sequence similarity was added when clustering was performed within HLA-allele-positive subsets. Co-occurrence clustering excluded repertoires with fewer than 30,000 or more than 120,000 public chains, plus five with anomalous nucleotide sharing. The source is immuneACCESS, and TCRdb retained only in-frame sequences with V and J called. Part of the clones is not carried over; for the studies checked, unresolved V genes explain less than half of this, and the remainder is unexplained. The DNA gave D and trimming, while V, J and clone size come from that table. The sample table records under 150,000 clones; more than 70% of these occur just once. The top ten clones comprise around 2.5% of the sample.

What the research found in general, with its limitations: The classifier was reported to diagnose cytomegalovirus status with high specificity and sensitivity in both the original and validation cohorts. Because HLA typing was missing for some donors at each locus, association tests included only the typed subset. According to a later analysis, parvovirus B19, influenza, CMV and Epstein-Barr virus appeared linked to several top co-occurrence clusters. Assigning TCR associations to individual alleles was difficult when HLA alleles, especially DR and DQ, strongly co-occurred. A total of about 150 TCR beta chains were listed by the study as associated with cytomegalovirus. A further reported finding was that TCR beta sequences accurately predicted the HLA-A and HLA-B alleles for most subjects in the first cohort. Specific HLA alleles were associated with roughly 17,000 TCR beta sequences at a false discovery rate of 0.05 in a later analysis. In an earlier analysis of fewer than 700 of the donors, most TCR beta V segments appeared in productive rearrangements about 87% or about 30% of the time, broadly matching IMGT annotations. Immune exposure information for the cohort was limited to CMV serostatus. A few of the identified cytomegalovirus-associated TCR beta chains were confirmed in vitro to be specific for cytomegalovirus antigens. A cluster of highly shared sequence variants was judged likely to represent a technical artifact of the sequencing pipeline. The authors suggested that the approach could potentially be extended to other disease states and immunological phenotypes. Because counts were too low, approximately 18 rarely observed V segments, including chromosome 9 orphons, were excluded from the earlier analysis of roughly 580 of the donors. While some public TCRs were present in many individuals, most TCR sequences turned up only very rarely across donors. The presence/absence analyses assumed that sequencing depth was roughly uniform across donors, and that assumption may not be true. Some IMGT-functional V segments, including TRBV6-2 and TRBV6-3, could not be distinguished by the 87-base-pair reads and were therefore excluded. A later analysis found that TCR association rates varied across HLA loci, with DRB1 alleles showing the most associated TCRs and HLA-C alleles the fewest. In a later analysis, HLA-associated TCR beta chains showed more clonal expansion and lower generation probabilities than non-associated chains that were equally common. A later analysis found that most CMV-associated TCR beta chains appeared HLA-restricted, with HLA associations seemingly driven largely by CMV exposure. An association between a missense DCLRE1C variant and V-gene and J-gene trimming of TCR beta chains was found in a later genetic analysis and replicated in an independent cohort. The cohort was sequenced for TCR beta chains only, and without alpha or paired-chain data the features that could be detected were limited. According to a later genetic analysis, donors in an Asian-associated ancestry cluster had fewer N-insertions in productive TCRs than the approximately 670-donor mean. Linkage disequilibrium might explain the correlated functional status among segregating V segments, but an unknown experimental factor could not be excluded.

In the germline V gene, CDR1 corresponds to SGHTA and CDR2 to FQGNSA. CDR3 length: 15 amino acids, cysteine to phenylalanine. Only the CDR3 part of the read is kept: 45 bases, read in frame from the first base. V loses 5 bases at its end and J loses 7 bases; junction bases beyond the gene matches: 10. This receptor chain uses TRBV7-2 and TRBJ1-5; the central 8 bases match TRBD1. The source is a man in his fifties or sixties in good health and CMV-seronegative. Sequencing was performed on PBMCs. The CDR3 has the sequence CASSPDRASHQPQHF. The nucleotide sequence reads as follows: TGTGCCAGCAGCCCGGACAGGGCGTCCCACCAGCCCCAGCATTTT.